This T cell receptor (beta chain) came from a study of lymphopenia after photon versus proton radiotherapy. Trimming took off 5 bases at V and 0 bases at J, with 17 bases between the two ends. Germline V CDR1 and CDR2: MDHEN, SYDVKM. The CDR3 extends over 16 amino acids. This clone turned up a few times. The protocol was immunoSEQ multiplex PCR, while the TCRdb copy is restricted to in-frame clones and leaves out a portion. The data hold tens of thousands of clones, with 80% to 85% observed a single time. The chain uses TRBV28 and TRBJ2-7; D may be TRBD1 or TRBD2 (5 bases each). The sample consisted of peripheral blood, taken from a patient treated with proton-based radiotherapy. This receptor was identified in a woman between 70 and 85 years old with pancreatic cancer. CDR3 amino acids: CASSISAGGSSYEQYF. CDR3 nucleotides: TGTGCCAGCAGTATAAGCGCTGGGGGTAGCTCCTACGAGCAGTACTTC.